A selection of T cell receptor beta chains follows, all from one sample in a study of early T cells in non-severe SARS-CoV-2 infection. TCRdb redid the calling of the 5' RACE reads with MiXCR, one entry per CDR3 protein. Among approximately 100,000 distinct CDR3 sequences listed, less than 15% were seen once. Material for sequencing was whole blood. These receptors were taken from an adult who was a healthcare worker with PCR-confirmed SARS-CoV-2 infection or an uninfected control (not recorded which). The CDR3 runs from the conserved cysteine through the conserved F or W. The D gene is left open where the match is weak. Clone size is given for some rows only: seen once, a few or many times, or a class if the clone is expanded.

clone_size	v_call	d_call	j_call	cdr3_nt	cdr3_aa
-	TRBV20-1	TRBD1	TRBJ1-1	TGCAGTGCTCATACAGGGGCCACTGAAGCTTTCTTT	CSAHTGATEAFF
few	TRBV14	-	TRBJ2-1	TGTGCCAGCAGCCAAGGGGGGTTGGCTGGAGAGCAGTTCTTC	CASSQGGLAGEQFF
-	TRBV20-1	-	TRBJ2-3	TGCAGTGCCGAATCAGACAGCTCCCCAGATACGCAGTATTTT	CSAESDSSPDTQYF
many	TRBV10-3	-	TRBJ1-6	TGTGCCATCAGTGAGGGTACGGCGGATAATTCACCCCTCCACTTT	CAISEGTADNSPLHF
many	TRBV7-3	-	TRBJ2-1	TGTGCCAGCAGCTTAGTTGGCGGGTACAATGAGCAGTTCTTC	CASSLVGGYNEQFF
few	TRBV11-2	-	TRBJ1-3	TGTGCCAGCAGCTTACACCTTAGTGGAAACACCATATATTTT	CASSLHLSGNTIYF
few	TRBV20-1	-	TRBJ1-1	TGCAGTGCTAGAAGGCCGGGGAACACTGAAGCTTTCTTT	CSARRPGNTEAFF
-	TRBV5-6	-	TRBJ2-1	TGTGCCAGCGGAAAAACCTCCTACAATGAGCAGTTCTTC	CASGKTSYNEQFF
-	TRBV27	-	TRBJ1-1	TGTGCCAGCAGTTTATCTCGGACGGGCCCAGCTTTCTTT	CASSLSRTGPAFF
-	TRBV4-2	-	TRBJ2-7	TGTGCCAGCAGCCAAGAGAGTAGGGGATCCTACGAGCAGTACTTC	CASSQESRGSYEQYF
-	TRBV6-1	-	TRBJ2-1	TGTGCCAGCAGTTGGGGACCAACAGAGCAGTTCTTC	CASSWGPTEQFF
-	TRBV6-2/TRBV6-3	-	TRBJ2-3	TGTGCCAGCAGTTACGGCTTGAGTGTGACAGATACGCAGTATTTT	CASSYGLSVTDTQYF
-	TRBV10-3	-	TRBJ1-2	TGTGCCATCAGTGGGACGGACCGCGTTAGCTACACCTTC	CAISGTDRVSYTF
-	TRBV10-3	TRBD2	TRBJ2-1	TGTGCCATCAGTGAGTCGTCTAGCGGGTTATATGAGCAGTTCTTC	CAISESSSGLYEQFF
few	TRBV12-3/TRBV12-4	-	TRBJ2-1	TGTGCCAGCAGACAGGACGGCAGCTCCTACAATGAGCAGTTCTTC	CASRQDGSSYNEQFF
-	TRBV6-1	-	TRBJ2-4	TGTGCCTCGCGGGGCCAGAGGGGGGCCAAAAACATTCAGTACTTC	CASRGQRGAKNIQYF
-	TRBV28	TRBD2	TRBJ2-7	TGTGCCAGCAGTTTGCCGGGGGGCTACGAGCAGTACTTC	CASSLPGGYEQYF
many	TRBV6-2/TRBV6-3	-	TRBJ1-5	TGTGCCAGCAGTTACTCAGCGGGCAATCAGCCCCAGCATTTT	CASSYSAGNQPQHF
-	TRBV28	TRBD1	TRBJ1-3	TGTGCCAGCAGTAGGGACAGCAGCTCTGGAAACACCATATATTTT	CASSRDSSSGNTIYF
many	TRBV7-9	-	TRBJ1-3	TGTGCCAGCAGCTTAGGGGCAGGAGGAAACACCATATATTTT	CASSLGAGGNTIYF
-	TRBV21-1	-	TRBJ2-7	TGTGCCAGCAGCAACCTACGGGCGGCCCCCTACTCCTACGAGCAGTACTTC	CASSNLRAAPYSYEQYF
many	TRBV6-2/TRBV6-3	-	TRBJ2-2	TGTGCCAGCAGCACCAGGGAGGCCGGGGAGCTGTTTTTT	CASSTREAGELFF
few	TRBV6-5	-	TRBJ2-7	TGTGCCAGCAGCGATTCCTACGAGCAGTACTTC	CASSDSYEQYF
-	TRBV10-3	TRBD1	TRBJ1-1	TGTGCCATCAGTGTCCGGGACAGGAACACTGAAGCTTTCTTT	CAISVRDRNTEAFF
few	TRBV6-2/TRBV6-3	TRBD2	TRBJ2-2	TGTGCCAGCAGTCCGGGACTAGCCGCACCGAACACCGGGGAGCTGTTTTTT	CASSPGLAAPNTGELFF
-	TRBV20-1	-	TRBJ2-7	TGCAGTGCTAGGGCCCCGGGTCCTGGGGCCTACGAGCAGTACTTC	CSARAPGPGAYEQYF
few	TRBV30	-	TRBJ2-3	TGTGCCTGGAGTTCTTACGCAGATACGCAGTATTTT	CAWSSYADTQYF
-	TRBV6-5	-	TRBJ1-2	TGTGCCAGCAGACCCGGACAGTACTATGGCTACACCTTC	CASRPGQYYGYTF
many	TRBV7-6	-	TRBJ2-3	TGTGCCAGCAGCTTATCGCCTAGAACGGTGAGGACAGATACGCAGTATTTT	CASSLSPRTVRTDTQYF
few	TRBV5-1	-	TRBJ1-2	TGCGCCAGCAGAGCGGTAGGGGACGCCTATGGCTACACCTTC	CASRAVGDAYGYTF
few	TRBV20-1	-	TRBJ2-1	TGCAGTGCTAGAGATTTTGGCGGAGGGGGCCTCTCCTACAATGAGCAGTTCTTC	CSARDFGGGGLSYNEQFF
-	TRBV7-9	-	TRBJ1-2	TGTGCCAGCAGCTTAGAAGGGGCGAGCAACTATGGCTACACCTTC	CASSLEGASNYGYTF
few	TRBV29-1	TRBD1	TRBJ1-1	TGCAGCGTTGACGAGGGGGCGAGCACTGAAGTTTTCTTT	CSVDEGASTEVFF
-	TRBV12-3/TRBV12-4	-	TRBJ1-1	TGTGCCAGCACCCCCGGGCCGAACACTGAAGCTTTCTTT	CASTPGPNTEAFF
-	TRBV30	TRBD1	TRBJ1-1	TGTGCCTGGAGTCGGCAGGGGGCAACGGGGGCTGAAGCTTTCTTT	CAWSRQGATGAEAFF
-	TRBV5-1	-	TRBJ2-5	TGCGCCAGCAGCTTGGCCGGCAGCTTTTATCAAGGAGAGACCCAGTACTTC	CASSLAGSFYQGETQYF
-	TRBV5-6	-	TRBJ2-7	TGTGCCAGCAGCCCGGCGCCGTCCGGAGGGGAGCAGTACTTC	CASSPAPSGGEQYF
-	TRBV7-2	-	TRBJ2-2	TGTGCCAGCAAAGCTCCAGGGTTTCCGGGGGAGCTGTTTTTT	CASKAPGFPGELFF
-	TRBV7-9	-	TRBJ2-7	TGTGCCAGCAGCTTGGACAGAAGCTACGAGCAGTACTTC	CASSLDRSYEQYF
-	TRBV13	TRBD1	TRBJ2-1	TGTGCCAGCAGCTTAACTATGGGACAGGGCCACAATGAGCAGTTCTTC	CASSLTMGQGHNEQFF
few	TRBV12-3/TRBV12-4	-	TRBJ2-7	TGTGCCAGCAGTTTATCGGCAGCCTCCTACGAGCAGTACTTC	CASSLSAASYEQYF